Following are 32 T cell receptor beta chains from one sample sequenced in a study of vaccination and CD4 T cells after COVID-19. Described treatment: approximately 11-day PBMC culture with coronavirus spike peptide pools or control peptides (ViraFEST assay). The collection of CD4+ T cells from the unexposed donor took place before the COVID-19 pandemic (2011-2018). The antigens these receptors bind are not known. Sequencing of DNA taken from cultured CD4+ T cells relied on the Oncomine TCR Beta short-read assay. TCRdb ran MiXCR on the PCR reads and lists one entry per CDR3 protein. The data show about 6,600 distinct CDR3 sequences, roughly 48% seen once. The specimen sequenced was CD4+ T cells from blood, cultured in vitro. These receptors all come from a human donor in good health.

This sequence joins TRBV6-1 and TRBJ1-6; the match to TRBD1 covers 9 bases. V shed 6 bases and J 8 bases; nucleotides not matched to a gene: 5. The length of the CDR3 is 14 residues. Germline lookup yields CDR1 MNHNS and CDR2 SASEGT. The CDR3 sequence is CASSRTGEYSPLHF. Here the CDR3 DNA reads TGTGCCAGCAGCCGGACAGGGGAGTATTCACCCCTCCACTTT.

The chain uses TRBV7-6 and TRBJ2-5; D is possibly TRBD1 or TRBD2 (5 bases each). This CDR3 spans 15 amino acids. Germline V gives CDR1 SGHVS, CDR2 FNYEAQ. V dropped 2 bases and J dropped 6 bases, with 16 bases sitting between them. CDR3 amino acids: CASSLNGAFLQTQYF. The CDR3, as DNA: TGTGCCAGCAGCTTAAACGGGGCTTTTTTACAGACCCAGTACTTC.

The chain recombines TRBV15 with TRBJ2-5; tentatively, D is TRBD2 (5 bases). V was pared by 0 bases and J by 1 base, with 15 bases between. The CDR3 sequence is 17 residues long. Germline loops: CDR1 LNHNV, CDR2 YYDKDF (reference sequence). In DNA form, the CDR3 reads TGTGCCACCAGCAGAGATTTCGTAAGCGGCAGCCAAGAGACCCAGTACTTC. It encodes CATSRDFVSGSQETQYF.

The rearrangement uses TRBV7-2 and TRBJ2-5; D not certain. CDR1 SGHTA and CDR2 FQGNSA come from the germline V gene. There are 11 residues in the CDR3. Trimming left V 5 bases short and J 4 bases short, with 5 bases between. The CDR3 nucleotides read TGTGCCAGCAGCCCGAGAGAGACCCAGTACTTC. Translation: CASSPRETQYF.

V gene TRBV11-3 combines with J gene TRBJ2-5; no firm D call. The CDR3 loop spans 13 amino acids. Germline loops: CDR1 SGHNT, CDR2 YENEEA. The V gene lost 6 bases and the J gene lost 2 bases, with 10 bases spanning the gap. The CDR3 region is CASSSGPQETQYF. The CDR3 bases are TGTGCCAGCAGTTCCGGGCCACAAGAGACCCAGTACTTC.

The chain uses TRBV20-1 and TRBJ2-1, with no clear D. There are 15 residues in the CDR3. The V end lost 0 bases, the J end lost 8 bases, and 17 bases lay between the germline ends. Per germline, CDR1 DFQATT and CDR2 SNEGSKA (reference sequence). The DNA of the CDR3 is TGCAGTGCTAGAGACGAAACTGGGTTTAGGCATGAGCAGTTCTTC. Residues: CSARDETGFRHEQFF.

This clonotype was seen only a few times. The chain uses TRBV20-1 and TRBJ2-3, with D possibly matching TRBD2 (5 bases). The CDR3 consists of 12 residues. CDR1 is DFQATT and CDR2 is SNEGSKA in the germline V gene (reference sequence). The CDR3 coding sequence is TGCGGGAAAGAGGAGGGCACAGATACGCAGTATTTT. As protein: CGKEEGTDTQYF.

This clonotype turned up a few times. This sequence joins TRBV28 and TRBJ1-1, with D unresolved. There are 15 residues in the CDR3. Trimming cost V 4 bases and J 2 bases, with 14 bases left between them. Germline V gives CDR1 MDHEN, CDR2 SYDVKM. The DNA of the CDR3 is TGTGCCAGCAGTTCACCTAAGGGCGTCAACACTGAAGCTTTCTTT. Protein product: CASSSPKGVNTEAFF. Supplemented by reference TRBV28 and TRBJ1-1, the full variable domain reads DVKVTQSSRYLVKRTGEKVFLECVQDMDHENMFWYRQDPGLGLRLIYFSYDVKMKEKGDIPEGYSVSREKKERFSLILESASTNQTSMYLCASSSPKGVNTEAFFGQGTRLTVV.

This clonotype was observed a handful of times. This chain connects TRBV27 to TRBJ2-7; 8 bases align to TRBD1. Germline-derived CDR1 and CDR2 are MNHEY and SMNVEV (reference sequence). J lost 0 bases, V lost 6 bases, and 13 bases had no gene match. This CDR3 spans 17 amino acids. The CDR3 reads CASSSLRTGRSSYEQYF. In DNA, the CDR3 is TGTGCCAGCAGCTCTCTACGGACAGGGCGGAGCTCCTACGAGCAGTACTTC.

This rearrangement joins TRBV2 to TRBJ2-3, with 8 bases that match TRBD2. There are 15 residues in the CDR3. The germline V gene encodes CDR1 SNHLY and CDR2 FYNNEI. V lost 3 bases to trimming and J lost 2 bases; unmatched junction nucleotides: 4. CDR3 sequence reads: CASSEPSGSTDTQYF. CDR3 bases: TGTGCCAGCAGTGAGCCTAGCGGGTCCACAGATACGCAGTATTTT. The whole variable domain, remainder taken from reference TRBV2 and TRBJ2-3, is EPEVTQTPSHQVTQMGQEVILRCVPISNHLYFYWYRQILGQKVEFLVSFYNNEISEKSEIFDDQFSVERPDGSNFTLKIRSTKLEDSAMYFCASSEPSGSTDTQYFGPGTRLTVL.

V usage is TRBV11-2 and J usage is TRBJ2-7, with unresolved D. The CDR3 runs to 13 residues. V was trimmed by 1 base and J by 1 base, leaving 5 bases between them. The germline CDR1 and CDR2 sequences are SGHAT and FQNNGV. In DNA form, the CDR3 reads TGTGCCAGCAGCTTAGGCGGTTCCTACGAGCAGTACTTC. Encoded protein: CASSLGGSYEQYF.

The rearrangement joins TRBV20-1 to TRBJ2-3; D may be TRBD1 or TRBD2 (7 bases each). Between the trimmed V and J ends, which lost 3 bases and 3 bases, there was a span of 16 bases. This CDR3 is built from 15 residues. Germline-derived CDR1 and CDR2 are DFQATT and SNEGSKA (reference sequence). The CDR3 nucleotides are TGCAGTGCTAGGAGGGACCAGGGGGGGACAGATACGCAGTATTTT. It encodes CSARRDQGGTDTQYF.

This clonotype showed up just a few times. The chain combines TRBV11-2 with TRBJ2-7; D tentatively fits TRBD1 or TRBD2 (5 bases each). V lost 1 base to trimming and J lost 6 bases, with 13 bases between them. Germline V CDR1 and CDR2: SGHAT, FQNNGV. The CDR3 loop spans 14 amino acids. The CDR3 is CASSLGGSTSEQYF. CDR3 nucleotides: TGTGCCAGCAGCTTAGGGGGGTCGACGTCCGAGCAGTACTTC.

The chain uses TRBV12-3 or TRBV12-4 and TRBJ2-7; D is unclear. Deletions cut 6 bases from V and 0 bases from J, with 12 bases between. The length of the CDR3 is 14 residues. The CDR3 DNA reads as TGTGCCAGCAGCCTTCAGAGAGGCTCCTACGAGCAGTACTTC. As protein: CASSLQRGSYEQYF.

V gene TRBV5-4 combines with J gene TRBJ2-7; TRBD1 is a possible D gene (6 bases). The CDR3 spans 14 residues. Germline V gene lookup returns CDR1 SGHNT and CDR2 YYREEE (reference sequence). V shed 4 bases and J shed 3 bases, with 14 bases lying between them. The CDR3 nucleotides read TGTGCCAGCAGCCCAAGACAGGACCTCTACGAGCAGTACTTC. Translating gives CASSPRQDLYEQYF.

This clonotype was counted a single time. The V call is TRBV30, the J call TRBJ1-1; the D is unclear. This CDR3 comprises 12 residues. V was shortened by 2 bases and J by 4 bases, with 8 bases between the two germline ends. From germline, CDR1 is GTSNPN and CDR2 SVGIG (reference sequence). DNA for the CDR3: TGTGCCTGGAGTAAGGGTATCACTGAAGCTTTCTTT. Protein sequence: CAWSKGITEAFF.

This chain joins TRBV15 and TRBJ1-3, with TRBD1 matching 8 bases. The ends lost 1 base at V and 8 bases at J; junction bases unmatched: 13. Germline V CDR1 and CDR2: LNHNV, YYDKDF (reference sequence). The CDR3 loop spans 17 amino acids. CDR3 amino acids: CATSRGKWQGAMDTIYF. CDR3 nucleotides: TGTGCCACCAGCAGAGGGAAGTGGCAGGGGGCGATGGACACCATATATTTT.

V gene TRBV6-5 combines with J gene TRBJ1-2, with D maybe TRBD1 (5 bases). Trimming took off 2 bases at V and 4 bases at J, with 14 bases between the two ends. CDR3 length: 15 amino acids. The V gene's germline CDR1 is MNHEY and CDR2 SVGAGI. CDR3 in amino acids: CASSYLTQGSYGYTF. CDR3 DNA sequence: TGTGCCAGCAGTTACCTAACGCAGGGCTCCTATGGCTACACCTTC.

This clonotype ranks as large. V and J are TRBV7-8 and TRBJ1-2, with TRBD1 matching 9 bases. Unmatched junction bases numbered 3, after V lost 5 bases and J lost 2 bases. The germline CDR1 and CDR2 sequences are SGHVS and FQNEAQ. This CDR3 spans 14 amino acids. The chain's CDR3 is CASSRGQGNYGYTF. In DNA, the CDR3 is TGTGCCAGCAGCCGTGGACAGGGGAACTATGGCTACACCTTC. The complete variable domain, with remaining parts taken from reference TRBV7-8 and TRBJ1-2, reads GAGVSQSPRYKVAKRGQDVALRCDPISGHVSLFWYQQALGQGPEFLTYFQNEAQLDKSGLPSDRFFAERPEGSVSTLKIQRTQQEDSAVYLCASSRGQGNYGYTFGSGTRLTVV.

The chain links TRBV6-1 to TRBJ1-3; D possibly corresponds to TRBD1 (5 bases). CDR3 length: 18 amino acids. Germline CDR1 reads MNHNS; CDR2 reads SASEGT. The V end lost 6 bases, the J end lost 0 bases, and 21 bases lay between the germline ends. CDR3 region: CASSPQPGRVSSGNTIYF. The CDR3 DNA reads as TGTGCCAGCAGCCCTCAACCGGGACGGGTGAGCTCTGGAAACACCATATATTTT.

The V call is TRBV20-1, the J call TRBJ1-1; D is unresolved. Germline values: CDR1 DFQATT, CDR2 SNEGSKA (reference sequence). V was shortened by 3 bases and J by 4 bases, with 18 bases between the two germline ends. This CDR3 has 15 amino acids. CDR3 DNA sequence: TGCAGTGCTAGCCCTGGATCGGGGTGGGGCACTGAAGCTTTCTTT. Protein: CSASPGSGWGTEAFF.

This clonotype was found a few times. The J gene is TRBJ1-1, the V gene TRBV6-2 or TRBV6-3; tentatively, D is TRBD1 (6 bases). V shed 6 bases and J shed 4 bases, with 24 bases lying between them. The CDR3 runs to 17 residues. Germline CDR1 reads MNHEY; CDR2 reads SVGEGT. The chain's CDR3 is CASRFNEQGMGSTEAFF. Written as DNA, the CDR3 is TGTGCCAGCAGGTTCAATGAGCAGGGGATGGGTAGCACTGAAGCTTTCTTT.

The DNA for the CDR3 is TGTGCCAGCCGAAGCCATGTATCCGGTGCAACTAATGAAAAACTGTTTTTT. Amino acids: CASRSHVSGATNEKLFF. J is TRBJ1-4 and V is TRBV27; D is undetermined. With 8 bases removed from V and 0 bases from J, the gap between germline ends came to 19 bases. This CDR3 is 17 amino acids long. Germline CDR1 MNHEY, CDR2 SMNVEV (reference sequence).

The chain has TRBV12-3 or TRBV12-4 and TRBJ1-5; 9 bases agree with TRBD1. The V gene end was trimmed by 5 bases and the J gene end by 7 bases; junction bases not matched to a gene: 6. The CDR3 is 14 amino acids. Here the CDR3 DNA reads TGTGCCAGCAGTCCCACAGGGGGCTACCAGCCCCAGCATTTT. This gives the protein CASSPTGGYQPQHF.

This clonotype showed up just a few times. CDR3: CASSSSSTDTQYF. The CDR3 bases are TGTGCCAGCAGCTCCTCTAGCACAGATACGCAGTATTTT. The chain uses TRBV7-8 and TRBJ2-3; D call uncertain. Trimming pared 4 bases from V and 0 bases from J, leaving 5 bases between. This CDR3 region has 13 residues. Germline CDR1 reads SGHVS; CDR2 reads FQNEAQ.

In its sample, this clonotype was seen once. The gene calls are TRBV2 and TRBJ2-5; D ambiguous. The CDR3 length is 10 residues. Germline V gene data show CDR1 as SNHLY and CDR2 as FYNNEI. Trimming cost V 2 bases and J 6 bases, with 1 base left between them. The CDR3, as DNA: TGTGCCAGCAGTGAAAAGACCCAGTACTTC. Its translation: CASSEKTQYF.

The chain carries TRBV10-3 and TRBJ1-2, with TRBD1 as a possible D gene (6 bases). Germline CDR1 and CDR2: ENHRY and SYGVKD. The CDR3 totals 13 residues. Trimming took off 4 bases at V and 4 bases at J, with 10 bases between the two ends. CDR3 protein: CAISALDSYGYTF. DNA of the CDR3: TGTGCCATCAGTGCATTGGACAGCTATGGCTACACCTTC.

The gene calls are TRBV5-4 and TRBJ2-5; weak D call: TRBD1 (6 bases). Trimming removed 2 bases from V and 5 bases from J, with 10 bases in between. From germline, CDR1 is SGHNT and CDR2 YYREEE (reference sequence). The CDR3 runs to 13 residues. The DNA for the CDR3 is TGTGCCAGCAGCTTACAGGGAACGGAGACCCAGTACTTC. It specifies CASSLQGTETQYF. The complete variable domain, with remaining parts taken from reference TRBV5-4 and TRBJ2-5, reads ETGVTQSPTHLIKTRGQQVTLRCSSQSGHNTVSWYQQALGQGPQFIFQYYREEENGRGNFPPRFSGLQFPNYSSELNVNALELDDSALYLCASSLQGTETQYFGPGTRLLVL.

This clonotype appeared a few times. The chain uses TRBV11-3 and TRBJ1-1, with unresolved D. The CDR3 covers 13 residues. V was shortened by 1 base and J by 4 bases, with 7 bases between the two germline ends. Germline assignment: CDR1 SGHNT and CDR2 YENEEA. The CDR3 is CASSLVESTEAFF. The CDR3 DNA reads TGTGCCAGCAGCTTAGTTGAGTCCACTGAAGCTTTCTTT.

V and J are TRBV19 and TRBJ1-1; D unclear. This CDR3 has 13 residues. CDR1 and CDR2 (germline): LNHDA, SQIVND (reference sequence). Trimming shortened V by 4 bases and J by 3 bases, and 9 bases separated the two germline ends. The CDR3 DNA reads as TGTGCCAGTAGTAGGGAAATCGACACTGAAGCTTTCTTT. This gives the protein CASSREIDTEAFF.

There are a few counts of this clonotype. J is TRBJ1-6 and V is TRBV7-9; D unresolved. The germline CDR1 and CDR2 sequences are SEHNR and FQNEAQ (reference sequence). V lost 1 base and J 5 bases, leaving 6 bases between the germline ends. CDR3 size: 14 residues. CDR3: CASSLVLNNSPLHF. DNA for the CDR3: TGTGCCAGCAGCTTAGTACTGAATAATTCACCCCTCCACTTT. The full variable domain, rest sourced from reference TRBV7-9 and TRBJ1-6, is DTGVSQNPRHKITKRGQNVTFRCDPISEHNRLYWYRQTLGQGPEFLTYFQNEAQLEKSRLLSDRFSAERPKGSFSTLEIQRTEQGDSAMYLCASSLVLNNSPLHFGNGTRLTVT.

CDR3 nucleotides: TGTGCCAGCAGTGGAATTGGGGGGACTAATGAAAAACTGTTTTTT. It translates to CASSGIGGTNEKLFF. The rearrangement uses TRBV6-1 and TRBJ1-4; a weak D match, TRBD1 (5 bases). V was cut by 4 bases and J by 2 bases, with 11 bases left in between. Germline CDR1 MNHNS, CDR2 SASEGT. CDR3 length: 15 residues.